The sequence of this T cell receptor (beta chain) was determined in a study of sequential checkpoint blockade in melanoma. Some clones are missing from TCRdb's copy, which holds only in-frame ones; the method was immunoSEQ multiplex PCR. Of approximately 23,000 clones listed, roughly 76% were seen once; the top ten hold 25% to 35%. The sample's treatment: randomized to nivolumab then ipilimumab (arm A) or the reverse (arm B). This CDR3 region has 13 residues. V lost 5 bases and J 3 bases, leaving 9 bases between the germline ends. Germline assignment: CDR1 SEHNR and CDR2 FQNEAQ (reference sequence). The V gene is TRBV7-9, the J gene TRBJ2-3; D remains ambiguous. The receptor was derived from a human donor with melanoma. The source was CD8+ T cells sorted from blood (inferred from file names), collected from a patient given nivolumab and ipilimumab in sequence. The chain's CDR3 is CASSQRNTDTQYF. CDR3 DNA: TGTGCCAGCAGCCAGAGGAATACAGATACGCAGTATTTT.